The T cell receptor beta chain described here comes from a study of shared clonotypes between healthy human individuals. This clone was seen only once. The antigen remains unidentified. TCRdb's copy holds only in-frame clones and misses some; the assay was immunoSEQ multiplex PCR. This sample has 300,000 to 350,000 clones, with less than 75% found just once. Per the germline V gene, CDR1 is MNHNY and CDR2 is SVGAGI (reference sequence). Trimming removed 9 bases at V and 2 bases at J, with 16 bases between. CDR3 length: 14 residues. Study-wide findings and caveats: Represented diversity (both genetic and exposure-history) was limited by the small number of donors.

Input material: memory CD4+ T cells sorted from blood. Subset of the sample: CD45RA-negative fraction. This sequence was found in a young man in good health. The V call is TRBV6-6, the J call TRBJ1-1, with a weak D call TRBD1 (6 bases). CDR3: CASRRGTTNTEAFF. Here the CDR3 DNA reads TGTGCCAGTCGCCGGGGGACAACCAACACTGAAGCTTTCTTT.